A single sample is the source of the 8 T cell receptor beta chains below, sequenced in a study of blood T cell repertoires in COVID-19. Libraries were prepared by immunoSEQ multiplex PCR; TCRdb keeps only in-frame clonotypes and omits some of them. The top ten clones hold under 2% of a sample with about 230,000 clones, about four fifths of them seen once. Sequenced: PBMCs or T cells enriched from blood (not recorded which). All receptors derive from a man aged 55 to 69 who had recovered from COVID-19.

The CDR3 is CASSLAAGGMMNTEAFF. DNA for the CDR3: TGCGCCAGCAGCTTGGCAGCAGGGGGAATGATGAACACTGAAGCTTTCTTT. The chain carries TRBV5-1 and TRBJ1-1; 7 positions agree with TRBD1. The CDR3 is 17 amino acids. CDR1 is SGHRS, CDR2 YFSETQ, per germline. V was clipped by 0 bases and J by 0 bases; unmatched bases: 8.

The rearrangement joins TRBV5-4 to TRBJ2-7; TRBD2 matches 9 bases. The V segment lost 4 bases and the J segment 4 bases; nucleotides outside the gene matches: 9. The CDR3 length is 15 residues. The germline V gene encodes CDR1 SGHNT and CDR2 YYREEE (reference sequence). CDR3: CASSPTPGLAYEQYF. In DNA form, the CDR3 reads TGTGCCAGCAGCCCAACACCGGGACTAGCATACGAGCAGTACTTC.

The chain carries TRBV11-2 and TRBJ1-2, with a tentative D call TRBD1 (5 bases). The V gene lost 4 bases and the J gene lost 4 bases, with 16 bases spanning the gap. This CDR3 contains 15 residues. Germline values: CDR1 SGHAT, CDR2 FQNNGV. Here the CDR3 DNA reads TGTGCCAGCAGCTCCACCCGCGGGACTGCCTATGGCTACACCTTC. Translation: CASSSTRGTAYGYTF. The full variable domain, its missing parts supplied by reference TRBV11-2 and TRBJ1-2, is EAGVAQSPRYKIIEKRQSVAFWCNPISGHATLYWYQQILGQGPKLLIQFQNNGVVDDSQLPKDRFSAERLKGVDSTLKIQPAKLEDSAVYLCASSSTRGTAYGYTFGSGTRLTVV.

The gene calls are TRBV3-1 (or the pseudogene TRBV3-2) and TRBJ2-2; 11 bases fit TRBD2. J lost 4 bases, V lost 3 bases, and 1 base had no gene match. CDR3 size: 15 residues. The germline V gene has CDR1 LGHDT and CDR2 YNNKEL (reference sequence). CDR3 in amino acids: CASSQLAGGTGELFF. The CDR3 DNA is TGTGCCAGCAGCCAGCTAGCGGGGGGCACCGGGGAGCTGTTTTTT.

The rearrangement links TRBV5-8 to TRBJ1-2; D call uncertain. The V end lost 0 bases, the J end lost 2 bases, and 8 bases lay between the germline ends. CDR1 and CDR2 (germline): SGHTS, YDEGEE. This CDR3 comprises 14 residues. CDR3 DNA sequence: TGTGCCAGCAGCTTGGGACGGCGGAACTATGGCTACACCTTC. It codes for CASSLGRRNYGYTF.

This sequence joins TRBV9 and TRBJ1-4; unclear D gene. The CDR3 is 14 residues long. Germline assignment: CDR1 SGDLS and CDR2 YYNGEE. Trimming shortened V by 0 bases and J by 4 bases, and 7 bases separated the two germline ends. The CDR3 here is CASSVDTINEKLFF. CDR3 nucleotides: TGTGCCAGCAGCGTAGACACCATTAATGAAAAACTGTTTTTT. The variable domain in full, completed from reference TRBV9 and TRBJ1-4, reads DSGVTQTPKHLITATGQRVTLRCSPRSGDLSVYWYQQSLDQGLQFLIQYYNGEERAKGNILERFSAQQFPDLHSELNLSSLELGDSALYFCASSVDTINEKLFFGSGTQLSVL.

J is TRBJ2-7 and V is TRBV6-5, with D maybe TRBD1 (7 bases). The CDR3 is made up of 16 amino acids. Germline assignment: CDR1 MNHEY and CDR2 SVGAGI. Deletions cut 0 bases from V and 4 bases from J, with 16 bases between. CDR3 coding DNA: TGTGCCAGCAGTTACTCGTCCTGGCAGGGGGGTTACGAGCAGTACTTC. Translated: CASSYSSWQGGYEQYF.

The CDR3 reads CASSESSGNTGELFF. The CDR3 DNA is TGTGCCAGCAGTGAGTCTAGCGGGAACACCGGGGAGCTGTTTTTT. The chain is built from TRBV2 and TRBJ2-2, with 7 bases matching TRBD2. V was pared by 3 bases and J by 1 base, with 2 bases of the junction left unmatched. This CDR3 contains 15 residues. Germline V lookup: CDR1 SNHLY, CDR2 FYNNEI.